This passage covers 9 T cell receptor beta chains from one sample sequenced in a study of PD-L1 blockade in urothelial cancer. Libraries were prepared by immunoSEQ multiplex PCR; TCRdb keeps only in-frame clonotypes and omits some of them. The table shows approximately 38,000 clones, with around 88% occurring only once. Specimen: PBMCs, collected around atezolizumab (anti-PD-L1) treatment. The origin of the receptors is a man aged 60 to 75 with urothelial cancer.

The chain is built from TRBV28 and TRBJ2-3, with 10 bases fitting TRBD1. This CDR3 comprises 15 residues. Germline trimming cut 10 bases from V and 2 bases from J; bases unmatched to any gene: 9. Germline CDR1 and CDR2: MDHEN and SYDVKM. For the CDR3, the DNA is TGTGCCACCCTTTTCGGGACAGGGGTCACAGATACGCAGTATTTT. Translating gives CATLFGTGVTDTQYF. Based on the CDR3 plus reference TRBV28 and TRBJ2-3, the full variable domain is DVKVTQSSRYLVKRTGEKVFLECVQDMDHENMFWYRQDPGLGLRLIYFSYDVKMKEKGDIPEGYSVSREKKERFSLILESASTNQTSMYLCATLFGTGVTDTQYFGPGTRLTVL.

The V and J genes are TRBV19 and TRBJ2-5, with 10 bases lining up with TRBD2. V was pared by 4 bases and J by 4 bases, with 12 bases of the junction left unmatched. Looked up from germline, CDR1 is LNHDA and CDR2 is SQIVND (reference sequence). This CDR3 has 17 amino acids. The CDR3, as DNA: TGTGCCAGTAGTAGCTTAGCGGGAGGAGGGATAGGAGAGACCCAGTACTTC. Translation: CASSSLAGGGIGETQYF.

This CDR3 is CARPVGGRYEDGYTF. The CDR3 nucleotides read TGTGCCAGACCAGTGGGGGGAAGGTATGAGGATGGCTACACCTTC. The chain carries TRBV5-3 and TRBJ1-2; tentatively, D is TRBD1 (5 bases). Being an ORF, TRBV5-3 has a function that is uncertain. Trimming removed 7 bases from V and 6 bases from J, with 22 bases in between. The CDR3 totals 15 residues.

CDR3: CSVEIGNDYGYTF. As DNA, the CDR3 is TGCAGCGTTGAAATCGGGAACGACTATGGCTACACCTTC. The chain combines TRBV29-1 with TRBJ1-2; D not certain. V lost 2 bases, J lost 3 bases, and 10 bases lay in between. This CDR3 has 13 amino acids. Germline CDR1 SQVTM, CDR2 ANQGSEA.

The CDR3 DNA follows: TGTGCCAGCAGCACTAGGGCGACCTACGAGCAGTACTTC. Translation gives CASSTRATYEQYF. The chain uses TRBV6-6 and TRBJ2-7; tentative D call: TRBD2 (5 bases). The V gene lost 6 bases and the J gene lost 2 bases, with 11 bases spanning the gap. The CDR3 extends over 13 amino acids. Germline CDR1 is MNHNY and CDR2 is SVGAGI (reference sequence).

This chain uses TRBV7-8 with TRBJ2-1; TRBD2 matches at 14 bases. The CDR3 spans 20 residues. J lost 3 bases, V lost 4 bases, and 14 bases had no gene match. Germline V CDR1 and CDR2: SGHVS, FQNEAQ. The DNA for the CDR3 is TGTGCCAGCAGCTATCCTTCTCCGGGACTAGCGGGAGCGTTCTACAATGAGCAGTTCTTC. Its translation: CASSYPSPGLAGAFYNEQFF.

This clone was detected a few times. This sequence joins TRBV6-6 and TRBJ1-6; 9 positions agree with TRBD1. The germline V gene encodes CDR1 MNHNY and CDR2 SVGAGI (reference sequence). This CDR3 is 16 amino acids long. The V and J ends lost 6 bases and 7 bases, in that order; junction bases with no gene match: 10. CDR3 sequence reads: CASSRGRGTGNSPLHF. DNA of the CDR3: TGTGCCAGCAGCAGGGGTCGGGGGACAGGGAATTCACCCCTCCACTTT.

The chain recombines TRBV28 with TRBJ2-5, with D possibly matching TRBD2 (6 bases). The CDR3 length is 13 residues. V lost 4 bases to trimming and J lost 1 base, with 7 bases between them. Germline values: CDR1 MDHEN, CDR2 SYDVKM. The CDR3 loop is CASSSGLQETQYF. The DNA for the CDR3 is TGTGCCAGCAGTTCGGGACTCCAAGAGACCCAGTACTTC.

CDR3 sequence reads: CASSESSGHPPYEQYF. The CDR3, as DNA: TGTGCCAGCAGTGAGAGTAGCGGGCACCCGCCCTACGAGCAGTACTTC. V and J are TRBV2 and TRBJ2-7; the match to TRBD2 covers 7 bases. V was clipped by 3 bases and J by 2 bases; unmatched bases: 10. CDR1 and CDR2 (germline): SNHLY, FYNNEI. CDR3 size: 16 residues.